This T cell receptor beta chain was sequenced for a study of blood T cell repertoires in COVID-19. Study details: Samples came from the United States, Italy and Spain, spanning acute and convalescent COVID-19.

The germline V gene encodes CDR1 DFQATT and CDR2 SNEGSKA (reference sequence). The trim removed 6 bases at V and 6 bases at J, leaving 14 bases unmatched. The CDR3 is 16 residues long. Method: immunoSEQ multiplex PCR; TCRdb's copy keeps in-frame clones and lacks some. The table shows about 170,000 clones, with approximately 83% occurring only once. This TCR came from an older woman with acute or convalescent COVID-19. The specimen sequenced was peripheral blood. The chain employs TRBV20-1 and TRBJ1-4; 9 bases are a match to TRBD1. The CDR3 region is CSASPPTGTGHEKLFF. CDR3 DNA: TGCAGTGCGAGTCCCCCCACCGGGACAGGGCATGAAAAACTGTTTTTT.